This T cell receptor (beta chain) was sequenced during a study of T-cell memory formation after mild COVID-19. This clonotype was detected a few times. TCRdb reprocessed the 5' RACE reads with MiXCR, giving one entry per CDR3 protein. The table includes about 260,000 distinct CDR3 sequences, 7.5% to 9.5% detected once. The CDR3 runs 15 residues. Germline-derived CDR1 and CDR2 are LGHNA and YNFKEQ. Trimming removed 4 bases from V and 1 base from J, with 13 bases in between. The sequenced sample was PBMCs or a T cell subset sorted from them (not recorded which). The TCR sequence derives from a man aged 18-30 years who had mild COVID-19 (a few samples of this study predate the infection). Cell type and time point are not known. The chain couples TRBV4-2 to TRBJ2-5, with a tentative D call TRBD1 (6 bases). As DNA, the CDR3 is TGTGCCAGCAGCCTTGGGGGCGAGGCCCAAGAGACCCAGTACTTC. It is translated as CASSLGGEAQETQYF.